These T cell receptor beta chains were read from a single sample in a study of blood T cell repertoires in COVID-19. Here immunoSEQ multiplex PCR was the method, and the copy in TCRdb shows in-frame clones only, minus some. The sample contains about 59,000 clones, roughly 90% of which appear only once. The sample consisted of peripheral blood. All receptors come from an older man in a cohort sampled during active COVID-19. Each CDR3 is given with its conserved first and last residue. The order of the fields is V gene, J gene, D gene, clone size, CDR3 DNA, CDR3 protein. The D gene is left open where the match is weak. The size entry is marked missing in some rows and otherwise reads once, few, many or a size class.

v_call: TRBV2
j_call: TRBJ1-1
d_call: -
clone_size: -
cdr3_nt: TGTGCCAGCTCGATGGCGGTTGTGAACACTGAAGCTTTCTTT
cdr3_aa: CASSMAVVNTEAFF

v_call: TRBV5-6
j_call: TRBJ1-4
d_call: TRBD1
clone_size: -
cdr3_nt: TGTGCCAGCAGCTCCCGACAGGGCTCTGAAAAACTGTTTTTT
cdr3_aa: CASSSRQGSEKLFF

v_call: TRBV10-3
j_call: TRBJ1-1
d_call: -
clone_size: -
cdr3_nt: TGTGCCATCAGTGAGTCTTACTCAGGGAACACTGAAGCTTTCTTT
cdr3_aa: CAISESYSGNTEAFF

v_call: TRBV3-1/TRBV3-2
j_call: TRBJ1-6
d_call: -
clone_size: -
cdr3_nt: TGTGCCAGCAGCCAGCCAGGGTTTTCACCCCTCCACTTT
cdr3_aa: CASSQPGFSPLHF

v_call: TRBV27
j_call: TRBJ2-7
d_call: TRBD1
clone_size: -
cdr3_nt: TGTGCCAGCAGTCGTTGGGACAGCGAATACTCCTACGAGCAGTACTTC
cdr3_aa: CASSRWDSEYSYEQYF

v_call: TRBV19
j_call: TRBJ2-3
d_call: TRBD1
clone_size: once
cdr3_nt: TGTGCCAGTAGTCCGACAGGGGCTTCCACAGATACGCAGTATTTT
cdr3_aa: CASSPTGASTDTQYF

v_call: TRBV7-8
j_call: TRBJ2-2
d_call: TRBD2
clone_size: -
cdr3_nt: TGTGCCAGCAGCTTAGCACTAGCGGGAGCCGGGGAGCTGTTTTTT
cdr3_aa: CASSLALAGAGELFF

v_call: TRBV30
j_call: TRBJ1-2
d_call: TRBD1
clone_size: -
cdr3_nt: TGTGCCTGGGGACAGGGTGGGGGCTACACCTTC
cdr3_aa: CAWGQGGGYTF

v_call: TRBV11-2
j_call: TRBJ2-5
d_call: TRBD1
clone_size: -
cdr3_nt: TGTGCCAGCAGCGCGACAGGGGGCGCACAAAAGACCCAGTACTTC
cdr3_aa: CASSATGGAQKTQYF

v_call: TRBV23-1
j_call: TRBJ1-5
d_call: -
clone_size: -
cdr3_nt: TGCGCCAGCAGTCTCCCAATGGGCGCCTGCAATCAGCCCCAGCATTTT
cdr3_aa: CASSLPMGACNQPQHF

v_call: TRBV11-3
j_call: TRBJ2-3
d_call: TRBD2
clone_size: -
cdr3_nt: TGTGCCAGCAGCCAAGGGACTAGCGGGAGTGATACGCAGTATTTT
cdr3_aa: CASSQGTSGSDTQYF

v_call: TRBV7-8
j_call: TRBJ1-5
d_call: -
clone_size: -
cdr3_nt: TGTGCCAGCAGCTTAGCGGGGGGGGCGAGCAATCAGCCCCAGCATTTT
cdr3_aa: CASSLAGGASNQPQHF